The 13 T cell receptor beta chains presented below share a single source sample, sequenced in a study of blood T cell repertoires in COVID-19. Here immunoSEQ multiplex PCR was the method, and the copy in TCRdb shows in-frame clones only, minus some. In the table there are roughly 220,000 clones, roughly 79% of which are singletons. Sequenced sample: PBMCs or T cells enriched from blood (not recorded which). The origin of the receptors is a man aged 40-55 years who had recovered from COVID-19.

The chain employs TRBV28 and TRBJ2-3, with D maybe TRBD1 (5 bases). Germline V gene data show CDR1 as MDHEN and CDR2 as SYDVKM. V dropped 6 bases and J dropped 6 bases, with 13 bases sitting between them. The CDR3 covers 13 residues. As DNA, the CDR3 is TGTGCCAGCAGAACCACAGGTTTGGATACGCAGTATTTT. This encodes CASRTTGLDTQYF.

This clone has only a few counts. The CDR3 protein is CASSLLALSGNTIYF. The CDR3 nucleotides read TGTGCCAGCAGCTTATTGGCCCTCTCTGGAAACACCATATATTTT. The genes are TRBV11-2 and TRBJ1-3, with no clear D. The V end lost 2 bases, the J end lost 0 bases, and 8 bases lay between the germline ends. Looked up from germline, CDR1 is SGHAT and CDR2 is FQNNGV. This CDR3 is built from 15 residues.

The genes are TRBV30 and TRBJ1-6; the D is unclear. Germline assignment: CDR1 GTSNPN and CDR2 SVGIG (reference sequence). V was trimmed by 2 bases and J by 15 bases, leaving 17 bases between them. The CDR3 length is 13 residues. DNA for the CDR3: TGTGCCTGGAGTCTTCAAACTTTGCGTGGCCTCCACTTT. Protein product: CAWSLQTLRGLHF.

This rearrangement joins TRBV27 to TRBJ1-2; TRBD1 matches at 9 bases. CDR1 and CDR2 from the germline V gene are MNHEY and SMNVEV (reference sequence). This CDR3 comprises 13 residues. Trimming removed 8 bases from V and 6 bases from J; junction bases left unmatched: 7. In DNA form, the CDR3 reads TGTGCCAGCTCTGTAGGACAGGGGAATGGCTACACCTTC. This sequence encodes CASSVGQGNGYTF.

The chain links TRBV2 to TRBJ1-2; D is unclear. Trimming left V 4 bases short and J 5 bases short, with 14 bases between. The CDR3 contains 14 residues. Germline V gene sequence: CDR1 SNHLY, CDR2 FYNNEI. The CDR3 DNA reads as TGTGCCAGCAGTGGTCTAGTCACCTTTTATGGCTACACCTTC. Translation gives CASSGLVTFYGYTF.

The genes are TRBV30 and TRBJ2-3; D is ambiguous. Germline CDR1 and CDR2: GTSNPN and SVGIG (reference sequence). V was trimmed by 7 bases and J by 0 bases, leaving 23 bases between them. This CDR3 comprises 17 residues. CDR3 loop: CASGRFSSFSSTDTQYF. Written as DNA, the CDR3 is TGTGCCTCCGGTAGATTTTCATCCTTTTCTAGCACAGATACGCAGTATTTT.

V usage is TRBV4-3 and J usage is TRBJ2-7; TRBD2 might be the D (6 bases). Germline V CDR1 and CDR2: LGHNA, YSLEER. The CDR3 extends over 15 amino acids. V lost 2 bases to trimming and J lost 1 base, with 12 bases between them. For the CDR3, the DNA is TGCGCCAGCAGCCAAAATTGGGACTCATCCTACGAGCAGTACTTC. Its protein is CASSQNWDSSYEQYF.

This chain uses TRBV11-2 with TRBJ1-1; D gene unclear. Trimming took off 1 base at V and 1 base at J, with 7 bases between the two ends. Germline lookup yields CDR1 SGHAT and CDR2 FQNNGV. The CDR3 loop spans 14 amino acids. CDR3: CASSLGLENTEAFF. CDR3 nucleotide sequence: TGTGCCAGCAGCTTAGGACTGGAGAACACTGAAGCTTTCTTT.

The chain employs TRBV12-3 or TRBV12-4 and TRBJ1-2; 7 nucleotides agree with TRBD1. Unmatched junction bases numbered 4, after V lost 6 bases and J lost 6 bases. This CDR3 region has 12 residues. The CDR3 here is CASSLTGDGYTF. DNA of the CDR3: TGTGCCAGCAGCCTCACAGGGGATGGCTACACCTTC.

The count of this clone is one. V usage is TRBV27 and J usage is TRBJ2-1; 13 bases map to TRBD2. CDR3 size: 21 residues. Germline loops: CDR1 MNHEY, CDR2 SMNVEV (reference sequence). The V and J ends lost 5 bases and 2 bases, in that order; junction bases with no gene match: 18. As DNA, the CDR3 is TGTGCCAGCAGTCACAGGGGGACTAGCGGGACCAACAGTGCTCCCTACAATGAGCAGTTCTTC. As protein: CASSHRGTSGTNSAPYNEQFF.

The rearrangement joins TRBV9 to TRBJ1-6; 11 bases fit TRBD1. In germline, CDR1 is SGDLS, CDR2 YYNGEE. With V trimmed by 3 bases and J by 8 bases, 13 bases remained unmatched. The CDR3 totals 18 residues. The CDR3 nucleotides are TGTGCCAGCAGCGCCGGACAGGGGGCACCCTCTGGGTATTCACCCCTCCACTTT. This codes for CASSAGQGAPSGYSPLHF.

The chain links TRBV24-1 to TRBJ2-1, with D perhaps matching TRBD2 (5 bases). V dropped 4 bases and J dropped 3 bases, with 12 bases sitting between them. Germline-derived CDR1 and CDR2 are KGHDR and SFDVKD. The length of the CDR3 is 15 residues. CDR3 sequence reads: CATSDPVEGYNEQFF. The CDR3 DNA sequence: TGTGCCACCAGTGACCCCGTAGAGGGCTACAATGAGCAGTTCTTC.

This clone showed up just a few times. The rearrangement uses TRBV28 and TRBJ2-7; a weak D match, TRBD1 (5 bases). This CDR3 comprises 11 residues. V lost 6 bases to trimming and J lost 4 bases, with 7 bases between them. Germline V CDR1 and CDR2: MDHEN, SYDVKM. The CDR3, as DNA: TGTGCCAGCAGCGACAGATACGAGCAGTACTTC. It specifies CASSDRYEQYF.